The source of this T cell receptor beta chain is a study of blood T cell repertoires in COVID-19. Study details: The origin of the acute and convalescent COVID-19 samples was the United States, Italy and Spain. From T cells, B-cell-depleted T cells, or PBMCs came the material, which was cDNA or gDNA.

Enrolment of Seattle patients took place during active infection, and they were followed longitudinally. Libraries were prepared by immunoSEQ multiplex PCR; TCRdb keeps only in-frame clonotypes and omits some of them. Of 150,000 to 200,000 clones in the sample, about 80% were seen once. This receptor was identified in a woman aged 40 to 50 with COVID-19, enrolled during active disease. The specimen was peripheral blood.

In DNA form, the CDR3 reads TGTGCCAGCAGAGTCGGACAGGGAGATACGCAGTATTTT. Its translation: CASRVGQGDTQYF. This chain joins TRBV6-5 and TRBJ2-3; 8 bases are shared with TRBD1. The V gene's germline CDR1 is MNHEY and CDR2 SVGAGI. V shed 6 bases and J 5 bases; nucleotides not matched to a gene: 4. There are 13 residues in the CDR3.